Below are 2 T cell receptor beta chains sequenced from a single sample in a study of glioma-infiltrating T cells. Using RNA template, CDR3s of TCR alpha and beta were amplified with iRepertoire arm-PCR. TCRdb re-called the multiplex PCR reads with MiXCR, one entry per CDR3 protein. Here the sample spans around 120,000 distinct CDR3 sequences, under 25% being singletons. The sequenced sample was glioma tissue, nonneoplastic brain tissue, or PBMCs (not recorded which). The receptors originated from a human donor with low-grade glioma or glioblastoma, undergoing nonglioma brain surgery, or in good health (not recorded which).

This clonotype occurred a few times. The V gene is TRBV10-2, the J gene TRBJ2-3; D possibly corresponds to TRBD2 (5 bases). The V gene lost 4 bases and the J gene lost 4 bases, with 9 bases spanning the gap. Germline V gene lookup returns CDR1 WSHSY and CDR2 SAAADI. The CDR3 totals 13 residues. The DNA of the CDR3 is TGCGCCAGCAGTGCTAGCAGAGCAGATACGCAGTATTTT. It yields the protein CASSASRADTQYF.

Remarks on this clonotype: The junction departs from germline at one end; a sequencing error may be responsible. V is TRBV7-6 and J is TRBJ1-5; D gene unclear. Per the germline V gene, CDR1 is SGHVS and CDR2 is FNYEAQ. The CDR3 is 14 residues long. CDR3 protein: CASGLAARNQPQHF. CDR3 coding DNA: TGTGCCAGCGGCTTAGCCGCAAGAAATCAGCCCCAGCATTTT.